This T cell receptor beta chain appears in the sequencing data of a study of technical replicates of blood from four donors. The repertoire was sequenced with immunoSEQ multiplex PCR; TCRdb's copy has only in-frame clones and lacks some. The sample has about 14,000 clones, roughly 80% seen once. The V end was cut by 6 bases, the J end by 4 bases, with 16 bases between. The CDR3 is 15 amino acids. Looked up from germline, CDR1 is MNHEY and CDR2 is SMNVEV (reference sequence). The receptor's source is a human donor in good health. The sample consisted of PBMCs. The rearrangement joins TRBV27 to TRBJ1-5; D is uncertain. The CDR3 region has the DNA TGTGCCAGCAGCCTAGGACGGGGAGGTAATCAGCCCCAGCATTTT. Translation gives CASSLGRGGNQPQHF.